Sequencing of this T cell receptor (beta chain) was carried out in a study of Graves' ophthalmopathy and Graves' hyperthyroidism. Researchers took RNA transcripts and amplified TCR beta CDR3 regions from them. A first-round RT-PCR used HTBI primers, followed by a second-round multiplex PCR. TCRdb re-analysed the multiplex PCR reads in MiXCR, keeping a single row per CDR3 protein. In the table there are over 500,000 distinct CDR3 sequences, about a fifth of which are singletons. Turning to this clonotype: The target antigen is unknown.

Study conclusions and caveats: With a specificity of around 77% and a sensitivity of over 65%, the model predicted ophthalmopathy progression.

The V end was cut by 4 bases, the J end by 10 bases, with 11 bases between. The CDR3 is made up of 11 amino acids. Germline-derived CDR1 and CDR2 are SGDLS and YYNGEE. The receptor's source is a woman in her late teens or twenties with stable Graves' hyperthyroidism. Some clones in this sample may be carry-over from other donors' samples. The gene calls are TRBV9 and TRBJ1-2, with D perhaps TRBD1 (5 bases). Sequences were obtained from peripheral blood. CDR3 in DNA: TGTGCCAGCAGCCTCAGGGATGTCTACACCTTC. As protein: CASSLRDVYTF. Complete variable domain (other parts from reference TRBV9 and TRBJ1-2): DSGVTQTPKHLITATGQRVTLRCSPRSGDLSVYWYQQSLDQGLQFLIQYYNGEERAKGNILERFSAQQFPDLHSELNLSSLELGDSALYFCASSLRDVYTFGSGTRLTVV.